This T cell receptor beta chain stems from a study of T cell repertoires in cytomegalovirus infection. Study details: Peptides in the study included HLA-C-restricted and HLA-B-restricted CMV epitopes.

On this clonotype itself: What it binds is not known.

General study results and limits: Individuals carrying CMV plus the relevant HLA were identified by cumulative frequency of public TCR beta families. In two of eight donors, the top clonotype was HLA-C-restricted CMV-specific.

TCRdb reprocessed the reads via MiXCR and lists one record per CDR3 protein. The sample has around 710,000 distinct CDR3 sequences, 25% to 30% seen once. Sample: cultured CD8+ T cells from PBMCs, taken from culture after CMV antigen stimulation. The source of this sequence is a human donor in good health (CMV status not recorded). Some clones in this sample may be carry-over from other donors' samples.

The CDR3 DNA sequence: TGTGCCACTTCGACAGGGCGACAACTGTTTTTT. Translated: CATSTGRQLFF. V gene TRBV10-3 combines with J gene TRBJ1-4; 7 positions agree with TRBD1. Per the germline V gene, CDR1 is ENHRY and CDR2 is SYGVKD. This CDR3 has 11 residues. V trimming: 10 bases; J trimming: 12 bases; junction bases outside the gene matches: 8.